These T cell receptor beta chains were read from a single sample in a study of response to subunit inactivated influenza vaccine. TCRdb re-called the RT-PCR reads through MiXCR, storing one row per CDR3 protein. Here the sample spans roughly 500,000 distinct CDR3 sequences, roughly 25% being singletons. The same specimen was also included in a second study, on T cells expressing NK-cell markers.

The material was CD4+ T cells sorted from PBMCs, obtained 11 to 12 days after vaccination. The receptors were sampled from a man aged 45-60 years who received an inactivated influenza vaccine. Each CDR3 is given with its conserved first and last residue. Fields, in order: CDR3 DNA, CDR3 protein, D gene, J gene, V gene, clone size, CDR3 length. The D gene is left open where the match is weak. A clone size is listed for some rows: how often the clone was seen (once, few, many), or a class if it is expanded.

TGCGCCAGCAGTGGGGGAGCGAACACCGGGGAGCTGTTTTTT,CASSGGANTGELFF,NA,TRBJ2-2,TRBV10-1,few,14
TGTGCCAGCAGCCCTAGGCTAGCGGGAGTCGATGAGCAGTTCTTC,CASSPRLAGVDEQFF,TRBD2,TRBJ2-1,TRBV7-3,few,15
TGTGCCAGCAGTTACCCAGGGACAGGGGAGATGAACACTGAAGCTTTCTTT,CASSYPGTGEMNTEAFF,TRBD1,TRBJ1-1,TRBV6-5,NA,17
TGTGCCAGCAGCTTAGATTATGGGCAGCCCCAGCATTTT,CASSLDYGQPQHF,NA,TRBJ1-5,TRBV11-2,few,13
TGCGCCAGCAGCTTGTTCAGCAGGGGGCGCGGGAACGGGGAGCTGTTTTTT,CASSLFSRGRGNGELFF,TRBD1,TRBJ2-2,TRBV5-1,NA,17
TGTGCCAGCAGCTACGGACGGTACAATCAGCCCCAGCATTTT,CASSYGRYNQPQHF,NA,TRBJ1-5,TRBV7-2,NA,14
TGCAGTGCTAGAGATCCGCAGGGGGATGGAGCTTTCTTT,CSARDPQGDGAFF,TRBD1,TRBJ1-1,TRBV20-1,many,13
TGTGCCAGCAGCTTAGTGGCGGGCGGTAGTAGCGATACGCAGTATTTT,CASSLVAGGSSDTQYF,NA,TRBJ2-3,TRBV11-2,NA,16
TGTGCCAGCAGCCGACCCGGCTACGAGCAGTACTTC,CASSRPGYEQYF,NA,TRBJ2-7,TRBV12-3/TRBV12-4,many,12
TGTGCCATCAGTGATGGCGGGGCCGGAGGTTCGACGCAGTATTTT,CAISDGGAGGSTQYF,NA,TRBJ2-3,TRBV10-3,NA,15
TGTGCCAGCAGTGGACAGGGCTCCTATAATTCACCCCTCCACTTT,CASSGQGSYNSPLHF,TRBD1,TRBJ1-6,TRBV25-1,few,15
TGCAGCGTTCAGAGACAGCAAGAGACCCAGTACTTC,CSVQRQQETQYF,NA,TRBJ2-5,TRBV29-1,many,12
TGCGCCAGCAGCCAAGATTTGGTGTTAGCGGGGGCAGATACGCAGTATTTT,CASSQDLVLAGADTQYF,TRBD2,TRBJ2-3,TRBV4-3,NA,17
TGCAGCGTTGAATGGGTTGGTGGGGAGACCCAGTACTTC,CSVEWVGGETQYF,NA,TRBJ2-5,TRBV29-1,few,13
TGTGCCAGCAGTTACTCGAGTCGGGCAGTAGAACGAGAGACCCAGTACTTC,CASSYSSRAVERETQYF,NA,TRBJ2-5,TRBV6-5,few,17
TGTGCCAGCAGCCCCGAGGTTGGGAACACCGGGGAGCTGTTTTTT,CASSPEVGNTGELFF,NA,TRBJ2-2,TRBV7-2,few,15
TGTGCCAGCAGCTGGTGGACAGAGGGGAACACTGAAGCTTTCTTT,CASSWWTEGNTEAFF,NA,TRBJ1-1,TRBV5-5,NA,15